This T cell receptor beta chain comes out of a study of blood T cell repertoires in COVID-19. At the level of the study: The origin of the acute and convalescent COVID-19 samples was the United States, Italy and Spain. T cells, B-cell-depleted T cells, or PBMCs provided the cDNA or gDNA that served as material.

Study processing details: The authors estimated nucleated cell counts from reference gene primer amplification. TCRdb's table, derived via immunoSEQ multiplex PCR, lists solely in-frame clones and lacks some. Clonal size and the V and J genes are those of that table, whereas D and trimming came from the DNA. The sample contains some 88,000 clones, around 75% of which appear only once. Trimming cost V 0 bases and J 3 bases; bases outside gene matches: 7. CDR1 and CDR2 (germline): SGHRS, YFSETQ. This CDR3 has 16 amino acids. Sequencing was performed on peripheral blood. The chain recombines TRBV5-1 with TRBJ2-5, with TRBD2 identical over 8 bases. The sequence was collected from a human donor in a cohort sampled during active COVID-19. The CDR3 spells CASSLDAAGDEETQYF. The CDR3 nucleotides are TGCGCCAGCAGCTTGGACGCAGCGGGAGACGAAGAGACCCAGTACTTC.